The clone carrying this T cell receptor (beta chain) occurred a few times. Template switching with 5'RACE generated the TCR cDNA and added a universal primer site and UMIs. MiXCR, applied by TCRdb to the 5' RACE reads, yields one record per CDR3 protein. The sample contains 300,000 to 400,000 distinct CDR3 sequences, around 13% of which appear only once. The record originates from a study of T cells after yellow fever vaccination. The CDR3 sequence is 11 residues long. Germline V CDR1 and CDR2: MNHEY, SVGEGT. The V end was cut by 5 bases, the J end by 11 bases, with 10 bases between. The sequence came from a man younger than 30 who received the YFV17D yellow fever vaccine. The chain links TRBV6-2 or TRBV6-3 to TRBJ2-1; D is undetermined. This specimen consisted of CD4+ T cells sorted from PBMCs, obtained 15 days after the yellow fever booster vaccination. CDR3 in amino acids: CASSDSGKQFF. The CDR3 region has the DNA TGTGCCAGCAGTGATAGTGGAAAGCAGTTCTTC.